These T cell receptor beta chains were read from a single sample in a study of T cell responses to AZD1222 COVID-19 vaccine. Generated by immunoSEQ multiplex PCR, the TCRdb table keeps only in-frame clones and is missing some. The repertoire has around 70,000 clones, 70% to 90% of them found once; the top ten carry roughly 1.3%. The source was peripheral blood, collected 28 days after the second AZD1222 dose. These receptor sequences come from an adult who received the AZD1222 COVID-19 vaccine. The CDR3 runs from the conserved cysteine through the conserved F or W. Fields, in order: D gene, V gene, J gene, clone size, CDR3 DNA, CDR3 protein. A D gene is named only where the DNA matches it firmly. Expanded clones are given a class, and other clones once, few, many or no size at all.

d_call: -; v_call: TRBV4-1; j_call: TRBJ1-4; clone_size: -; cdr3_nt: TGCGCCAGCAGCCGGGCCGGGACTAGAGATGAAAAACTGTTTTTT; cdr3_aa: CASSRAGTRDEKLFF
d_call: TRBD1; v_call: TRBV19; j_call: TRBJ2-7; clone_size: -; cdr3_nt: TGTGCCAGCAACCCCCAGGGGGCGAATGAGCAGTACTTC; cdr3_aa: CASNPQGANEQYF
d_call: TRBD2; v_call: TRBV24-1; j_call: TRBJ2-3; clone_size: -; cdr3_nt: TGTGCCACCAGTGATCAGCGGGAGGGCCGGGAAAATACGCAGTATTTT; cdr3_aa: CATSDQREGRENTQYF
d_call: TRBD1; v_call: TRBV7-6; j_call: TRBJ2-1; clone_size: -; cdr3_nt: TGTGCCAGCAGCTTAACAGGGGGGAGTACCAATGAGCAGTTCTTC; cdr3_aa: CASSLTGGSTNEQFF
d_call: TRBD1; v_call: TRBV6-5; j_call: TRBJ1-5; clone_size: -; cdr3_nt: TGTGCCAGCAGGAAGGACAGGGACAATCAGCCCCAGCATTTT; cdr3_aa: CASRKDRDNQPQHF
d_call: TRBD1; v_call: TRBV24-1; j_call: TRBJ2-3; clone_size: -; cdr3_nt: TGTGCCACCAGTGACCAGGGGGCTAGTGGGACAGATACGCAGTATTTT; cdr3_aa: CATSDQGASGTDTQYF
d_call: TRBD1; v_call: TRBV28; j_call: TRBJ1-1; clone_size: few; cdr3_nt: TGTGCCAGCAGTCCGCCGGGACAGGTGAACACTGAAGCTTTCTTT; cdr3_aa: CASSPPGQVNTEAFF
d_call: -; v_call: TRBV19; j_call: TRBJ1-1; clone_size: -; cdr3_nt: TGTGCCAGTATCCCTAGCTACACCAACACTGAAGCTTTCTTT; cdr3_aa: CASIPSYTNTEAFF
d_call: -; v_call: TRBV11-2; j_call: TRBJ1-1; clone_size: -; cdr3_nt: TGTGCCAGCAGCTTAGCCCTCCAGGGAACTGAAGCTTTCTTT; cdr3_aa: CASSLALQGTEAFF
d_call: TRBD1; v_call: TRBV27; j_call: TRBJ1-6; clone_size: -; cdr3_nt: TGTGCCAGCAGTGCAATAGGGGACAGGGCGGGATCACCCCTCCACTTT; cdr3_aa: CASSAIGDRAGSPLHF
d_call: TRBD2; v_call: TRBV4-1; j_call: TRBJ2-1; clone_size: -; cdr3_nt: TGCGCCAGCAGCCAAGTTGATATGGGGACTAGCTACAATGAGCAGTTCTTC; cdr3_aa: CASSQVDMGTSYNEQFF
d_call: TRBD2; v_call: TRBV27; j_call: TRBJ2-5; clone_size: -; cdr3_nt: TGTGCCAGCAGTTTAGGGACTACCGATCAAGAGACCCAGTACTTC; cdr3_aa: CASSLGTTDQETQYF
d_call: -; v_call: TRBV4-1; j_call: TRBJ2-5; clone_size: -; cdr3_nt: TGCGCCAGCAGCCAAGAAGAGACCCAGTACTTC; cdr3_aa: CASSQEETQYF
d_call: TRBD2; v_call: TRBV11-3; j_call: TRBJ2-1; clone_size: -; cdr3_nt: TGTGCCAGCAACTTCCCCGGGGAGGGTTCAGATGAGCAGTTCTTC; cdr3_aa: CASNFPGEGSDEQFF
d_call: TRBD1; v_call: TRBV19; j_call: TRBJ1-5; clone_size: -; cdr3_nt: TGTGCCAGTAGTATCGGGACAGGATTCCAGCCCCAGCATTTT; cdr3_aa: CASSIGTGFQPQHF
d_call: TRBD1; v_call: TRBV4-1; j_call: TRBJ1-4; clone_size: -; cdr3_nt: TGCGCCAGCAGCCAAGTGGGCAGGGGGCGAGAAAAACTGTTTTTT; cdr3_aa: CASSQVGRGREKLFF
d_call: -; v_call: TRBV6-5; j_call: TRBJ2-7; clone_size: -; cdr3_nt: TGTGCCAGCAGTTCTAACAGGGTCCCCTACGAGCAGTACTTC; cdr3_aa: CASSSNRVPYEQYF
d_call: -; v_call: TRBV5-1; j_call: TRBJ1-1; clone_size: -; cdr3_nt: TGCGCCAGCAGCTTGTTACATTCGTTGACTGAAGCTTTCTTT; cdr3_aa: CASSLLHSLTEAFF
d_call: -; v_call: TRBV18; j_call: TRBJ2-3; clone_size: -; cdr3_nt: TGTGCCAGCTCACCCTTACCAGATACGCAGTATTTT; cdr3_aa: CASSPLPDTQYF
d_call: -; v_call: TRBV30; j_call: TRBJ2-4; clone_size: -; cdr3_nt: TGTGCCTGGAGTTCGTACGGGTTGTTGGACATTCAGTACTTC; cdr3_aa: CAWSSYGLLDIQYF
d_call: -; v_call: TRBV2; j_call: TRBJ1-5; clone_size: -; cdr3_nt: TGTGCCAGCGGGGGAACTTTAGCCAATCAGCCCCAGCATTTT; cdr3_aa: CASGGTLANQPQHF
d_call: -; v_call: TRBV5-1; j_call: TRBJ2-5; clone_size: -; cdr3_nt: TGCGCCAGCAGCTTGAGGGCCTTTCAAGAGACTCAGTACTTC; cdr3_aa: CASSLRAFQETQYF
d_call: -; v_call: TRBV3-1/TRBV3-2; j_call: TRBJ1-1; clone_size: -; cdr3_nt: TGTGCCAGCAGCCAAGGACGAACTGAAGCTTTCTTT; cdr3_aa: CASSQGRTEAFF
d_call: -; v_call: TRBV5-5; j_call: TRBJ2-7; clone_size: -; cdr3_nt: TGTGCCAGCAGCCCAACGTCGGGGAGACCACAATTCTACGAGCAGTACTTC; cdr3_aa: CASSPTSGRPQFYEQYF
d_call: TRBD1; v_call: TRBV7-2; j_call: TRBJ1-5; clone_size: -; cdr3_nt: TGTGCCAGCAGCTCGCAGGGGGCGCTTGATAATCAGCCCCAGCATTTT; cdr3_aa: CASSSQGALDNQPQHF
d_call: -; v_call: TRBV6-5; j_call: TRBJ2-3; clone_size: -; cdr3_nt: TGTGCCAGCAGTTACCCGTCCATGTCAGATACGCAGTATTTT; cdr3_aa: CASSYPSMSDTQYF
d_call: TRBD1; v_call: TRBV2; j_call: TRBJ1-5; clone_size: -; cdr3_nt: TGTGCCAGCAGCCCGACAGGGAATAGCAATCAGCCCCAGCATTTT; cdr3_aa: CASSPTGNSNQPQHF
d_call: -; v_call: TRBV9; j_call: TRBJ2-3; clone_size: -; cdr3_nt: TGTGCCAGCAGCGTAGAAGTTGGACGGATCACAGATACGCAGTATTTT; cdr3_aa: CASSVEVGRITDTQYF